What follows are 13 T cell receptor beta chains derived from one specimen sequenced in a study of shared clonotypes between healthy human individuals. Using immunoSEQ multiplex PCR, the repertoire was profiled, and TCRdb retains in-frame clones only, with some absent. The sample lists 2 million to 2.5 million clones; 85% to 95% were seen once. Sequencing used naive CD4+ T cells from PBMCs. Described subset: CD45RA+ positively selected. The source is a man between 18 and 35 years old in good health. Some clones in this sample may be carry-over from other donors' samples.

The V gene is TRBV2, the J gene TRBJ2-5; either TRBD1 or TRBD2 may supply D (5 bases each). This CDR3 comprises 16 residues. Germline V gives CDR1 SNHLY, CDR2 FYNNEI. V dropped 5 bases and J dropped 5 bases, with 21 bases sitting between them. CDR3 sequence reads: CASSPEFPGPQETQYF. DNA for the CDR3: TGTGCCAGCAGTCCGGAATTTCCGGGACCCCAGGAGACCCAGTACTTC.

The chain joins TRBV9 to TRBJ1-1; no clear D gene. V lost 4 bases, J lost 1 base, and 17 bases lay in between. The CDR3 spans 16 residues. Germline lookup yields CDR1 SGDLS and CDR2 YYNGEE. The CDR3 region is CASSTLSVGRNTEAFF. The DNA for the CDR3 is TGTGCCAGCAGCACGCTCTCTGTGGGTAGGAACACTGAAGCTTTCTTT.

The rearrangement links TRBV6-4 to TRBJ1-2; D is undetermined. Looked up from germline, CDR1 is MRHNA and CDR2 is SNTAGT. This CDR3 is 13 amino acids long. V was shortened by 2 bases and J by 5 bases, with 9 bases between the two germline ends. DNA of the CDR3: TGTGCCAGCAGTGACAGGGTGGGTTATGGCTACACCTTC. Protein sequence: CASSDRVGYGYTF.

Here the CDR3 DNA reads TGTGCCAGCAGCTCTAGTCCCCTAGCTTACCAAGAGACCCAGTACTTC. This codes for CASSSSPLAYQETQYF. The V call is TRBV7-2, the J call TRBJ2-5; possibly TRBD2 for D (5 bases). The V end was cut by 4 bases, the J end by 0 bases, with 15 bases between. This CDR3 spans 16 amino acids. Germline assignment: CDR1 SGHTA and CDR2 FQGNSA. The variable domain in full, with the rest retrieved from reference TRBV7-2 and TRBJ2-5, is GAGVSQSPSNKVTEKGKDVELRCDPISGHTALYWYRQSLGQGLEFLIYFQGNSAPDKSGLPSDRFSAERTGGSVSTLTIQRTQQEDSAVYLCASSSSPLAYQETQYFGPGTRLLVL.

This clone was observed a single time. CDR3 protein: CASSPGLTGGDEQYF. CDR3 coding DNA: TGTGCCAGCAGCCCCGGACTTACAGGGGGCGACGAGCAGTACTTC. The genes are TRBV7-9 and TRBJ2-7; TRBD1 matches 9 bases. CDR3 length: 15 amino acids. V shed 5 bases, J shed 5 bases, and the junction held 10 bases outside the gene matches. The germline CDR1 and CDR2 sequences are SEHNR and FQNEAQ (reference sequence).

This rearrangement joins TRBV6-1 to TRBJ2-5; D may be TRBD1 (5 bases). Germline CDR1 is MNHNS and CDR2 is SASEGT. The CDR3 length is 15 residues. V was clipped by 11 bases and J by 0 bases, with 19 bases between them. CDR3 protein: CASKGSREYQETQYF. CDR3 nucleotide sequence: TGTGCCTCCAAAGGGTCCAGGGAATACCAAGAGACCCAGTACTTC.

The chain uses TRBV7-9 and TRBJ2-7; D is ambiguous. CDR1 and CDR2 (germline): SEHNR, FQNEAQ (reference sequence). CDR3 size: 12 residues. V was shortened by 3 bases and J by 7 bases, with 10 bases between the two germline ends. CDR3 sequence reads: CASSFGRWEQYF. DNA for the CDR3: TGTGCCAGCAGCTTTGGAAGGTGGGAGCAGTACTTC. The whole variable domain, remainder taken from reference TRBV7-9 and TRBJ2-7, is DTGVSQNPRHKITKRGQNVTFRCDPISEHNRLYWYRQTLGQGPEFLTYFQNEAQLEKSRLLSDRFSAERPKGSFSTLEIQRTEQGDSAMYLCASSFGRWEQYFGPGTRLTVT.

The gene calls are TRBV6-4 and TRBJ2-5; 8 bases agree with TRBD1. The length of the CDR3 is 14 residues. With 6 bases clipped from V and 7 bases from J, the junction kept 10 bases outside the gene matches. Germline CDR1 and CDR2: MRHNA and SNTAGT. CDR3 residues: CASSLRQGHGTQYF. The CDR3 nucleotides read TGTGCCAGCAGCTTAAGACAGGGGCATGGGACCCAGTACTTC.

The CDR3 here is CASSLAGGIAKNIQYF. As DNA, the CDR3 is TGCGCCAGCAGCTTGGCTGGCGGGATAGCCAAAAACATTCAGTACTTC. V gene TRBV5-1 combines with J gene TRBJ2-4, with D perhaps matching TRBD2 (6 bases). Deletions cut 0 bases from V and 0 bases from J, with 10 bases between. The CDR3 is made up of 16 amino acids. Germline CDR1 SGHRS, CDR2 YFSETQ. The complete variable domain, with remaining parts taken from reference TRBV5-1 and TRBJ2-4, reads KAGVTQTPRYLIKTRGQQVTLSCSPISGHRSVSWYQQTPGQGLQFLFEYFSETQRNKGNFPGRFSGRQFSNSRSEMNVSTLELGDSALYLCASSLAGGIAKNIQYFGAGTRLSVL.

As for this clone: Additional DNA sequences in this sample encode the identical CDR3. The chain recombines TRBV6-1 with TRBJ2-7, with 7 bases lining up with TRBD1. The V segment lost 1 base and the J segment 4 bases; nucleotides outside the gene matches: 7. CDR3 length: 15 amino acids. CDR1 and CDR2 (germline): MNHNS, SASEGT. The CDR3 region has the DNA TGTGCCAGCAGTGAAGGAGGGGGCCGCTTTTACGAGCAGTACTTC. This encodes CASSEGGGRFYEQYF.

This chain uses TRBV29-1 with TRBJ2-1; the match to TRBD2 covers 14 bases. The V segment lost 5 bases and the J segment 5 bases; nucleotides outside the gene matches: 5. Germline V gene lookup returns CDR1 SQVTM and CDR2 ANQGSEA. The CDR3 has 15 residues. The CDR3 sequence is CSVTRLAGGDNEQFF. The CDR3 nucleotides read TGCAGCGTTACGCGACTAGCGGGGGGGGACAATGAGCAGTTCTTC.

This clone was seen just once. Other DNA sequences in this specimen translate into the identical CDR3. The V and J genes are TRBV5-1 and TRBJ1-1; tentatively, D is TRBD1 (6 bases). The CDR3 has 14 residues. The V end was cut by 3 bases, the J end by 5 bases, with 14 bases between. Germline V gives CDR1 SGHRS, CDR2 YFSETQ. The CDR3 reads CASSSTGTGTEAFF. The DNA for the CDR3 is TGCGCCAGCAGCTCTACAGGGACGGGGACTGAAGCTTTCTTT.

This clone has only one observation. The genes are TRBV29-1 and TRBJ2-3; maybe TRBD1 (5 bases). This CDR3 has 14 residues. Germline V gives CDR1 SQVTM, CDR2 ANQGSEA. Between the trimmed V and J ends, which lost 7 bases and 5 bases, there was a span of 19 bases. The CDR3 DNA is TGCAGCGCCAAAATGGCCAGGGAAAGAGATACGCAGTATTTT. The encoded protein is CSAKMARERDTQYF.